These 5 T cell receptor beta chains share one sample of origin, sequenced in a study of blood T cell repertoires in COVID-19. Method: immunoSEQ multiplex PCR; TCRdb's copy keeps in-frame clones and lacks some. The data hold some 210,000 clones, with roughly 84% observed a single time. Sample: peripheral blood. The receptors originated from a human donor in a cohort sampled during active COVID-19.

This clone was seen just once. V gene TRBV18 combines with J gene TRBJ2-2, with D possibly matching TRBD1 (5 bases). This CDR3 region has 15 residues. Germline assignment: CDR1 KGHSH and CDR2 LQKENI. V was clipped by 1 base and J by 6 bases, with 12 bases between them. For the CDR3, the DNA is TGTGCCAGCTCACCACTGCAGGGAAAGGCCGGGGAGCTGTTTTTT. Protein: CASSPLQGKAGELFF.

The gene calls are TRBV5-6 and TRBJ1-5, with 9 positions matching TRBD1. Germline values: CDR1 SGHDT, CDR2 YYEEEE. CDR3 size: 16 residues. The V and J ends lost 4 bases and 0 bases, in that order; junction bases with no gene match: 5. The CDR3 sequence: CASSLGTGHSNQPQHF. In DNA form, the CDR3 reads TGTGCCAGCAGCCTGGGGACAGGGCATAGCAATCAGCCCCAGCATTTT.

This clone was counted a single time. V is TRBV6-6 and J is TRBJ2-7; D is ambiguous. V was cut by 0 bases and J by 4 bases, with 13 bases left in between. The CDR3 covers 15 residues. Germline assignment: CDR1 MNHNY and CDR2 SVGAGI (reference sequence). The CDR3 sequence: CASSYSIGQWYEQYF. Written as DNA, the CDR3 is TGTGCCAGCAGTTACTCGATTGGCCAGTGGTACGAGCAGTACTTC.

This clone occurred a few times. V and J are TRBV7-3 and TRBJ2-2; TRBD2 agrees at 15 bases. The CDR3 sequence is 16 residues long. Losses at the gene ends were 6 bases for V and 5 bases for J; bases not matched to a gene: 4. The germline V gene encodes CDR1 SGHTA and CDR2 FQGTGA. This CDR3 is CASSYGTSGGTGELFF. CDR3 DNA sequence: TGTGCCAGCAGTTACGGGACTAGCGGGGGGACCGGGGAGCTGTTTTTT.

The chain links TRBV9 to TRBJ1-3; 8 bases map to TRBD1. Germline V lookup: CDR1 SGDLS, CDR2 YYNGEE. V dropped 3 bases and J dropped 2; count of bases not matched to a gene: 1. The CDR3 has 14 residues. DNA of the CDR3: TGTGCCAGCAGCGCGGACAGGGCTGGAAACACCATATATTTT. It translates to CASSADRAGNTIYF.